This T cell receptor beta chain originates from a study of blood T cell repertoires in COVID-19. Study at large: Sites across the United States, Italy and Spain contributed samples from acute and convalescent COVID-19. From T cells, B-cell-depleted T cells, or PBMCs came the material, which was cDNA or gDNA.

TCRdb's copy holds only in-frame clones and misses some; the assay was immunoSEQ multiplex PCR. The sample yields under 200,000 clones, around 84% seen once. Sequenced: peripheral blood. This TCR was sampled from a man aged 45-65 years with active or convalescent COVID-19.

CDR3 region: CAIREGLAGEETQYF. The DNA of the CDR3 is TGTGCCATCAGGGAAGGACTAGCGGGAGAAGAGACCCAGTACTTC. The rearrangement joins TRBV10-3 to TRBJ2-5, with 13 bases lining up with TRBD2. The CDR3 runs to 15 residues. J lost 3 bases, V lost 6 bases, and 4 bases had no gene match. Germline V gene lookup returns CDR1 ENHRY and CDR2 SYGVKD.